These 19 T cell receptor beta chains were all obtained from the same sample, sequenced in a study of blood T cells in healthy people across ages. Through a sample-barcoded 5' primer and a J-beta primer mix, a second PCR was run for roughly 7 to 11 cycles. TCRdb passed the 5' RACE reads through MiXCR, listing each CDR3 protein once. The data show about 1,400,000 distinct CDR3 sequences, 42% seen once. Sequenced material: blood. Source of these receptors: a woman younger than 35 in good health.

This clonotype was found many times. The V and J genes are TRBV10-1 and TRBJ2-1; 11 nucleotides match TRBD2. CDR1 is WNHNN, CDR2 SYGVQD, per germline (reference sequence). This CDR3 contains 13 residues. V dropped 8 bases and J dropped 4; count of bases not matched to a gene: 1. The CDR3 spells CASGTSGYNEQFF. Written as DNA, the CDR3 is TGCGCCAGCGGGACTAGCGGTTACAATGAGCAGTTCTTC.

The chain recombines TRBV10-3 with TRBJ2-1, with 12 bases aligning to TRBD2. Germline lookup yields CDR1 ENHRY and CDR2 SYGVKD. The CDR3 is made up of 20 amino acids. V dropped 5 bases and J dropped 0; count of bases not matched to a gene: 14. The CDR3 here is CAISSPTSGRKGSSYNEQFF. As DNA, the CDR3 is TGTGCCATCAGTTCACCGACTAGCGGGAGAAAAGGGAGCTCCTACAATGAGCAGTTCTTC.

The CDR3 region is CASSRGTGGSSPPNEKLFF. The CDR3 coding sequence is TGTGCCAGCAGTAGGGGGACAGGGGGCTCTTCTCCCCCTAATGAAAAACTGTTTTTT. The rearrangement joins TRBV27 to TRBJ1-4; 12 nucleotides align to TRBD1. Germline V gene lookup returns CDR1 MNHEY and CDR2 SMNVEV (reference sequence). The V segment lost 5 bases and the J segment 3 bases; nucleotides outside the gene matches: 13. This CDR3 spans 19 amino acids.

This clonotype has a count of ten or more. The rearrangement joins TRBV12-3 or TRBV12-4 to TRBJ2-7; possible D gene TRBD2, 6 bases. The CDR3 sequence is 16 residues long. V was shortened by 6 bases and J by 2 bases, with 20 bases between the two germline ends. The CDR3 protein is CASRIDGSSTTYEQYF. DNA of the CDR3: TGTGCCAGCAGGATAGACGGGAGCTCCACCACCTACGAGCAGTACTTC.

This clonotype occurred a few times. This chain connects TRBV4-2 to TRBJ2-4; 11 nucleotides line up with TRBD2. With V trimmed by 0 bases and J by 0 bases, 13 bases remained unmatched. The CDR3 spans 21 residues. Germline CDR1 reads LGHNA; CDR2 reads YNFKEQ. The CDR3 protein is CASSQDIPSGGTKLAKNIQYF. The DNA for the CDR3 is TGTGCCAGCAGCCAAGATATCCCTAGCGGGGGGACTAAGCTAGCCAAAAACATTCAGTACTTC.

Only a few counts were recorded for this clonotype. This chain links TRBV27 with TRBJ2-2; no clear D gene. This CDR3 has 15 amino acids. Germline-derived CDR1 and CDR2 are MNHEY and SMNVEV (reference sequence). V was cut by 2 bases and J by 4 bases, with 11 bases left in between. For the CDR3, the DNA is TGTGCCAGCAGTTTAGCTGGGAAGGGCACCGGGGAGCTGTTTTTT. Protein sequence: CASSLAGKGTGELFF.

The chain uses TRBV28 and TRBJ2-7; either TRBD1 or TRBD2 may supply D (5 bases each). The CDR3 has 14 amino acids. Germline values: CDR1 MDHEN, CDR2 SYDVKM. The V and J ends lost 2 bases and 3 bases respectively, with 11 bases between them. The CDR3 here is CASSLGEGIYEQYF. CDR3 in DNA: TGTGCCAGCAGTTTAGGAGAGGGGATCTACGAGCAGTACTTC.

The J gene is TRBJ2-1, the V gene TRBV12-3 or TRBV12-4; D unclear. V lost 1 base, J lost 3 bases, and 13 bases lay in between. The CDR3 totals 16 residues. DNA for the CDR3: TGTGCCAGCAGTTTAGAACGGACCTCCAACTACAATGAGCAGTTCTTC. Protein product: CASSLERTSNYNEQFF.

This clonotype was found a few times. The rearrangement uses TRBV4-1 and TRBJ2-3; the D gene is possibly TRBD1 (5 bases). This CDR3 contains 14 residues. Germline-derived CDR1 and CDR2 are MGHRA and YSYEKL. The V gene lost 2 bases and the J gene lost 5 bases, with 11 bases spanning the gap. The CDR3: CASSQKGSLDTQYF. The CDR3 coding sequence is TGCGCCAGCAGCCAAAAGGGGTCCTTAGATACGCAGTATTTT.

The V gene is TRBV12-3 or TRBV12-4, the J gene TRBJ2-5, with D tentatively TRBD1 or TRBD2 (5 bases each). V gave up 1 base and J gave up 11 bases, with 14 bases separating them. The CDR3 has 13 amino acids. This CDR3 is CASSLVWGNEQYF. Written as DNA, the CDR3 is TGTGCCAGCAGTTTAGTCTGGGGGAATGAGCAGTACTTC.

This clonotype has more than one count but fewer than ten. The V gene is TRBV4-1, the J gene TRBJ2-7; the D gene is possibly TRBD1 (5 bases). Trimming stripped 1 base from V and 0 bases from J, with 10 bases between. The CDR3 is 15 amino acids. Germline V gives CDR1 MGHRA, CDR2 YSYEKL. CDR3 in amino acids: CASSQVQTVSYEQYF. Written as DNA, the CDR3 is TGCGCCAGCAGCCAAGTTCAGACAGTCTCCTACGAGCAGTACTTC.

This clonotype has more than one count but fewer than ten. The chain is built from TRBV2 and TRBJ1-6; the match to TRBD1 covers 8 bases. V lost 7 bases and J lost 10; bases outside the gene matches: 9. The germline V gene has CDR1 SNHLY and CDR2 FYNNEI. The CDR3 extends over 14 amino acids. CDR3 sequence: CASNGQGAISPLHF. CDR3 in DNA: TGTGCCAGCAACGGACAGGGAGCGATATCACCCCTCCACTTT.

This clonotype showed up just a few times. V and J are TRBV27 and TRBJ2-5, with D hard to call. The CDR3 is made up of 14 amino acids. V gave up 5 bases and J gave up 0 bases, with 10 bases separating them. Germline V CDR1 and CDR2: MNHEY, SMNVEV (reference sequence). The CDR3 nucleotides read TGTGCCAGCAGTCTCGACCCTTACCAAGAGACCCAGTACTTC. Its protein product is CASSLDPYQETQYF.

A few counts support this clonotype. The chain employs TRBV28 and TRBJ2-3; D perhaps matches TRBD2 (6 bases). Germline-derived CDR1 and CDR2 are MDHEN and SYDVKM. Trimming shortened V by 6 bases and J by 1 base, and 17 bases separated the two germline ends. The CDR3 spans 16 residues. In nucleotides, the CDR3 is TGTGCCAGCAGGCGCCAAGGTTCGGGGGGCACAGATACGCAGTATTTT. Translated, it gives CASRRQGSGGTDTQYF.

This clonotype was recorded only once. The V call is TRBV20-1, the J call TRBJ2-4; either TRBD1 or TRBD2 may fit D (5 bases each). The end of the DNA aligns better with TRBJ2-7, so the J call may be wrong. CDR3 length: 13 residues. Germline V gene lookup returns CDR1 DFQATT and CDR2 SNEGSKA (reference sequence). Here the CDR3 reads CSARDFMGHEQYF. In nucleotides, the CDR3 is TGCAGTGCTAGAGATTTTATGGGACACGAGCAGTACTTC.

The chain uses TRBV7-9 and TRBJ2-6; no firm D call. The CDR3 totals 15 residues. V shed 3 bases and J shed 3 bases, with 9 bases lying between them. CDR1 is SEHNR, CDR2 FQNEAQ, per germline (reference sequence). This CDR3 reads CASSFSYNGANVLTF. The CDR3 nucleotides read TGTGCCAGCAGCTTTTCCTACAATGGGGCCAACGTCCTGACTTTC.

This clonotype has a handful of counts. The chain carries TRBV6-5 and TRBJ2-7; a weak D match, TRBD1 (6 bases). Germline CDR1 is MNHEY and CDR2 is SVGAGI. The CDR3 covers 15 residues. V shed 6 bases and J shed 4 bases, with 19 bases lying between them. The CDR3 reads CASSLNGDTYYEQYF. The CDR3 nucleotides are TGTGCCAGCAGCCTCAATGGGGACACCTATTACGAGCAGTACTTC.

The V and J genes are TRBV6-1 and TRBJ2-1, with a possible D match to TRBD1 (6 bases). The CDR3 is 14 amino acids. Per the germline V gene, CDR1 is MNHNS and CDR2 is SASEGT. V was clipped by 6 bases and J by 4 bases, with 13 bases between them. This CDR3 is CASSFRTVYNEQFF. CDR3 coding DNA: TGTGCCAGCAGCTTCCGGACAGTTTACAATGAGCAGTTCTTC.

The chain has TRBV6-1 and TRBJ2-1; TRBD2 matches at 7 bases. Gene TRBJ2-7 matches the end of the DNA better, so the J call may be wrong. CDR3 length: 16 amino acids. Germline CDR1 MNHNS, CDR2 SASEGT. CDR3 sequence (DNA): TGTGCCAGCATGGACAAGTTAGCGGGTTACTACAATGAGCAGTACTTC. Translation gives CASMDKLAGYYNEQYF.